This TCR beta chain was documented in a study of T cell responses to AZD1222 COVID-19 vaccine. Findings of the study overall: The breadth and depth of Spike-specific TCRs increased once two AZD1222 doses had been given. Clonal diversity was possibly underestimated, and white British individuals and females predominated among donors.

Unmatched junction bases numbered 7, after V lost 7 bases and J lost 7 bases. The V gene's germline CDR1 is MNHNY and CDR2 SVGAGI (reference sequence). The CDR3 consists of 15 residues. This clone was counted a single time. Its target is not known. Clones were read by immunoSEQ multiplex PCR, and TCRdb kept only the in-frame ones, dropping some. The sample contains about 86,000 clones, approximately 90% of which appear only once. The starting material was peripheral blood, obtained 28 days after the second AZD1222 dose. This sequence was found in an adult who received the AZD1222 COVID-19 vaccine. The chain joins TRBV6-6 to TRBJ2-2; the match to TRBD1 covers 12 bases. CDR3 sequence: CASIRGQGAIGELFF. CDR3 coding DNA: TGTGCCAGCATTAGGGGACAGGGGGCTATCGGGGAGCTGTTTTTT.